The next 26 T cell receptor beta chains were all read from a single sample in a study of cytomegalovirus exposure and HLA in healthy donors. PCR used 60 Vbeta primers and 13 Jbeta primers. Libraries were prepared by immunoSEQ multiplex PCR; TCRdb keeps only in-frame clonotypes and omits some of them. The table has 150,000 to 200,000 clones, approximately 71% seen once. Specimen: PBMCs. These receptors all come from a man aged 50 to 59 in good health and CMV-seronegative.

Of note for this clone: The CDR3 end shows no conserved phenylalanine or tryptophan, and so a read error is likely. This chain connects TRBV7-2 to TRBJ1-2, with 8 bases that match TRBD1. CDR1 is SGHTA, CDR2 FQGNSA, per germline. V shed 1 base, J shed 4 bases, and the junction held 5 bases outside the gene matches. CDR3 length equals 15 residues. The DNA for the CDR3 is TGTGCCAGCAGCTTAGGTTCGGGACAGGCCTATGGCTACACCCTC. This gives the protein CASSLGSGQAYGYTL.

V gene TRBV5-6 combines with J gene TRBJ2-7, with 8 nucleotides matching TRBD1. Trimming removed 4 bases from V and 6 bases from J; junction bases left unmatched: 6. The CDR3 loop spans 13 amino acids. Germline CDR1 SGHDT, CDR2 YYEEEE. DNA for the CDR3: TGTGCCAGCAGCCCGGACAGGGCTCGCGAGCAGTACTTC. It is translated as CASSPDRAREQYF.

J is TRBJ1-2 and V is TRBV18, with D perhaps TRBD1 (5 bases). V lost 2 bases to trimming and J lost 8 bases, with 12 bases between them. CDR3 length: 13 amino acids. Looked up from germline, CDR1 is KGHSH and CDR2 is LQKENI. The CDR3 is CASSPGDFGGYTF. In DNA, the CDR3 is TGTGCCAGCTCACCAGGGGACTTCGGGGGCTACACCTTC. Variable domain in full (rest from reference TRBV18 and TRBJ1-2): NAGVMQNPRHLVRRRGQEARLRCSPMKGHSHVYWYRQLPEEGLKFMVYLQKENIIDESGMPKERFSAEFPKEGPSILRIQQVVRGDSAAYFCASSPGDFGGYTFGSGTRLTVV.

To note about this clone: Other nucleotide sequences from this sample produce the same CDR3. The V call is TRBV7-2, the J call TRBJ2-7; D is possibly TRBD2 (5 bases). In germline, CDR1 is SGHTA, CDR2 FQGNSA. V dropped 4 bases and J dropped 5 bases, with 18 bases sitting between them. The CDR3 totals 15 residues. DNA of the CDR3: TGTGCCAGCAGCTCCGCAGCGCCTAGCCCTCACGAGCAGTACTTC. Translation: CASSSAAPSPHEQYF. The variable domain in full, completed from reference TRBV7-2 and TRBJ2-7, reads GAGVSQSPSNKVTEKGKDVELRCDPISGHTALYWYRQSLGQGLEFLIYFQGNSAPDKSGLPSDRFSAERTGGSVSTLTIQRTQQEDSAVYLCASSSAAPSPHEQYFGPGTRLTVT.

The chain carries TRBV2 and TRBJ2-7; TRBD2 aligns across 13 bases. With V trimmed by 3 bases and J by 0 bases, 5 bases remained unmatched. Germline values: CDR1 SNHLY, CDR2 FYNNEI. The CDR3 covers 17 residues. CDR3 bases: TGTGCCAGCAGTGAGGGGACTAGCGGGGCCGGCTCCTACGAGCAGTACTTC. The encoded protein is CASSEGTSGAGSYEQYF.

V and J are TRBV28 and TRBJ2-2; D is undetermined. This CDR3 comprises 12 residues. V dropped 6 bases and J dropped 4 bases, with 6 bases sitting between them. Looked up from germline, CDR1 is MDHEN and CDR2 is SYDVKM. The CDR3 region has the DNA TGTGCCAGCAGGTTACTCACCGGGGAGCTGTTTTTT. This encodes CASRLLTGELFF. The variable domain in full, with the rest retrieved from reference TRBV28 and TRBJ2-2, is DVKVTQSSRYLVKRTGEKVFLECVQDMDHENMFWYRQDPGLGLRLIYFSYDVKMKEKGDIPEGYSVSREKKERFSLILESASTNQTSMYLCASRLLTGELFFGEGSRLTVL.

This clone appeared a few times. The rearrangement joins TRBV7-9 to TRBJ1-3; tentative D call: TRBD1 (5 bases). The CDR3 sequence is 17 residues long. V was trimmed by 5 bases and J by 0 bases, leaving 17 bases between them. Germline V gene data show CDR1 as SEHNR and CDR2 as FQNEAQ (reference sequence). The CDR3: CASSTTRDTNSGNTIYF. The CDR3 DNA follows: TGTGCCAGCAGCACAACCAGGGATACCAACTCTGGAAACACCATATATTTT.

As DNA, the CDR3 is TGTGCCAGCAGCCCCATTGGACGGGGATCTAACTATGGCTACACCTTC. Its translation: CASSPIGRGSNYGYTF. The chain links TRBV28 to TRBJ1-2, with D uncertain. V was shortened by 6 bases and J by 0 bases, with 17 bases between the two germline ends. The length of the CDR3 is 16 residues. Germline lookup yields CDR1 MDHEN and CDR2 SYDVKM.

The genes are TRBV7-2 and TRBJ2-7; D is ambiguous. Trimming pared 3 bases from V and 4 bases from J, leaving 10 bases between. Germline CDR1 reads SGHTA; CDR2 reads FQGNSA. This CDR3 spans 13 amino acids. CDR3 loop: CASSLIVQYEQYF. Here the CDR3 DNA reads TGTGCCAGCAGCTTGATCGTCCAGTACGAGCAGTACTTC.

The count of this clone is one. This sequence joins TRBV7-2 and TRBJ2-7, with TRBD2 matching over 7 bases. V trimming: 5 bases; J trimming: 4 bases; junction bases outside the gene matches: 14. The CDR3 has 16 amino acids. Per the germline V gene, CDR1 is SGHTA and CDR2 is FQGNSA. CDR3 nucleotides: TGTGCCAGCAGCCCCCCCACGGGGGGTCCCCCTTACGAGCAGTACTTC. Its protein is CASSPPTGGPPYEQYF.

The chain has TRBV7-6 and TRBJ1-5; D is uncertain. The V gene lost 1 base and the J gene lost 2 bases, with 12 bases spanning the gap. CDR1 and CDR2 from the germline V gene are SGHVS and FNYEAQ. CDR3 length: 16 amino acids. The CDR3 loop reads CASSLGSGVGNQPQHF. The CDR3, as DNA: TGTGCCAGCAGCTTAGGGTCGGGTGTTGGCAATCAGCCCCAGCATTTT.

V gene TRBV28 combines with J gene TRBJ2-7, with TRBD1 as a possible D gene (5 bases). In germline, CDR1 is MDHEN, CDR2 SYDVKM. V dropped 2 bases and J dropped 3 bases, with 8 bases sitting between them. The CDR3 loop spans 13 amino acids. CDR3 sequence (DNA): TGTGCCAGCAGTTTAACCCAGGGCTACGAGCAGTACTTC. Translating it yields CASSLTQGYEQYF.

CDR3 bases: TGTGCCAGCAGCTTAGTCGAGGTAGCGCGGGGGGCACAAGAGACCCAGTACTTC. Its translation: CASSLVEVARGAQETQYF. This sequence joins TRBV7-6 and TRBJ2-5; 8 bases map to TRBD2. Per germline, CDR1 SGHVS and CDR2 FNYEAQ. V gave up 1 base and J gave up 2 bases; unmatched junction bases: 12. CDR3 size: 18 residues.

The J gene is TRBJ1-1, the V gene TRBV12-5, with D tentatively TRBD1 (5 bases). Germline V lookup: CDR1 LGHNT, CDR2 FRNRAP. The CDR3 is made up of 17 amino acids. The ends were cut back, 4 bases at V and 4 bases at J, with 22 bases in the middle. The CDR3 sequence: CASGSPAWGVDRTEAFF. Here the CDR3 DNA reads TGTGCTAGTGGTTCCCCAGCATGGGGGGTTGATCGCACTGAAGCTTTCTTT.

The CDR3 spells CASSYSGVTEAFF. DNA of the CDR3: TGTGCCAGCAGTTACTCAGGAGTTACTGAAGCTTTCTTT. This chain uses TRBV6-6 with TRBJ1-1; D is unresolved. CDR1 and CDR2 from the germline V gene are MNHNY and SVGAGI (reference sequence). The V end lost 0 bases, the J end lost 5 bases, and 7 bases lay between the germline ends. There are 13 residues in the CDR3.

V is TRBV4-2 and J is TRBJ2-3; weak D call: TRBD1 (5 bases). The V gene's germline CDR1 is LGHNA and CDR2 YNFKEQ. Trimming shortened V by 0 bases and J by 2 bases, and 9 bases separated the two germline ends. The CDR3 extends over 15 amino acids. CDR3 amino acids: CASSQDPGNTDTQYF. The CDR3 region has the DNA TGTGCCAGCAGCCAAGATCCAGGGAACACAGATACGCAGTATTTT.

The rearrangement uses TRBV4-1 and TRBJ1-4; D unclear. Germline lookup yields CDR1 MGHRA and CDR2 YSYEKL. The V end was cut by 5 bases, the J end by 6 bases, with 16 bases between. The CDR3 spans 15 residues. The CDR3 sequence: CASSSPRTRDEKLFF. The CDR3 bases are TGCGCCAGCAGCTCCCCCAGGACTCGGGATGAAAAACTGTTTTTT.

This chain links TRBV4-1 with TRBJ2-7, with TRBD2 matching over 8 bases. This CDR3 region has 15 residues. Per the germline V gene, CDR1 is MGHRA and CDR2 is YSYEKL. After removal of 1 base from V and 1 base from J, the junction contained 3 bases not matched to a gene. CDR3 nucleotide sequence: TGCGCCAGCAGCCAAGTAGTAGCGGGGTCCTACGAGCAGTACTTC. Translated, it gives CASSQVVAGSYEQYF.

This clone was found a few times. This chain links TRBV9 with TRBJ2-5; 11 nucleotides align to TRBD1. Germline V lookup: CDR1 SGDLS, CDR2 YYNGEE. CDR3 length equals 14 residues. Trimming removed 3 bases from V and 4 bases from J; junction bases left unmatched: 2. Here the CDR3 reads CASSGGQGVETQYF. The CDR3 DNA reads TGTGCCAGCAGCGGGGGACAGGGGGTAGAGACCCAGTACTTC.

The chain carries TRBV6-4 and TRBJ1-6; D remains unclear. This CDR3 has 14 residues. The V end was cut by 4 bases, the J end by 4 bases, with 8 bases between. Germline V gene data show CDR1 as MRHNA and CDR2 as SNTAGT. The CDR3 loop is CASSAGIYNSPLHF. CDR3 DNA: TGTGCCAGCAGTGCAGGAATTTATAATTCACCCCTCCACTTT.

The chain couples TRBV7-9 to TRBJ2-7; D perhaps matches TRBD1 (5 bases). Germline lookup yields CDR1 SEHNR and CDR2 FQNEAQ (reference sequence). The CDR3 totals 15 residues. V gave up 1 base and J gave up 0 bases, with 10 bases separating them. The CDR3 region is CASSLDRTSSYEQYF. The CDR3 nucleotides read TGTGCCAGCAGCTTAGACAGGACCAGCTCCTACGAGCAGTACTTC.

This chain joins TRBV4-3 and TRBJ2-5; 9 nucleotides agree with TRBD2. V dropped 0 bases and J dropped 1; count of bases not matched to a gene: 0. The CDR3 is made up of 15 amino acids. Germline lookup yields CDR1 LGHNA and CDR2 YSLEER. The CDR3 loop reads CASSQEAGGQETQYF. The CDR3 coding sequence is TGCGCCAGCAGCCAAGAAGCGGGGGGCCAAGAGACCCAGTACTTC.

V and J are TRBV28 and TRBJ2-3; D perhaps matches TRBD1 (5 bases). V was trimmed by 2 bases and J by 6 bases, leaving 18 bases between them. CDR1 is MDHEN and CDR2 is SYDVKM in the germline V gene. This CDR3 contains 16 residues. The CDR3 DNA sequence: TGTGCCAGCAGTTTAGTAACAGGTCCGCAGTGGGATACGCAGTATTTT. Its protein is CASSLVTGPQWDTQYF.

This clone was observed once. The chain recombines TRBV9 with TRBJ2-1, with 10 bases identical to TRBD2. The CDR3 runs 16 residues. Germline CDR1 reads SGDLS; CDR2 reads YYNGEE. The junction had 5 bases not matched to a gene; V was cut back by 0 bases and J by 5 bases. The DNA for the CDR3 is TGTGCCAGCAGCGTAGGGGCTAGCGGGGGCCACAATGAGCAGTTCTTC. It is translated as CASSVGASGGHNEQFF.

Regarding this clone: One end of the junction is discordant with germline, which a read error may explain. This sequence joins TRBV7-7 and TRBJ2-3, with 7 bases matching TRBD1. CDR1 and CDR2 from the germline V gene are SSHAT and FNYEAQ (reference sequence). CDR3 length: 14 amino acids. CDR3 residues: CASSLTGSTDTQYF. The CDR3 coding sequence is TGTGCTAGCAGCTTGACAGGGAGCACAGATACGCAGTATTTT.

This sequence joins TRBV5-4 and TRBJ1-1, with TRBD1 matching 7 bases. Germline V lookup: CDR1 SGHNT, CDR2 YYREEE (reference sequence). The trim removed 4 bases at V and 8 bases at J, leaving 8 bases unmatched. The CDR3 sequence is 13 residues long. The CDR3 DNA reads TGTGCCAGCAGCCGAGGACAGGCTGGGGAAGCTTTCTTT. The encoded protein is CASSRGQAGEAFF.